This T cell receptor beta chain was sequenced for a study of cytotoxic CD8 clonotypes in ibrutinib-treated CLL. Study-level background: The authors obtained response samples at a median of around 11 months of treatment, range 6 to 36.

The CDR3 covers 15 residues. Germline loops: CDR1 MNHNS, CDR2 SASEGT. The V end was cut by 3 bases, the J end by 9 bases, with 15 bases between. T cells were sequenced at a targeted depth of 1 in 200,000 to 1 in 1 million. TCRdb's copy holds only in-frame clones and misses some; the assay was immunoSEQ multiplex PCR. The data show just over 200,000 clones, with nearly 80% seen just once and roughly 11% held by the top ten. This chain uses TRBV6-1 with TRBJ1-6, with no clear D. The clonotype originates from a human donor with chronic lymphocytic leukemia. The material sequenced was PBMCs, taken after 12 months of ibrutinib treatment. The CDR3 region has the DNA TGTGCCAGCAGTGACTTGACATGGCCGACTTCACCCCTCCACTTT. It codes for CASSDLTWPTSPLHF.